This entry lists 30 T cell receptor beta chains sequenced from one sample in a study of cytomegalovirus exposure and HLA in healthy donors. Amplification used 60 Vbeta primers and 13 Jbeta primers. Libraries were prepared by immunoSEQ multiplex PCR; TCRdb keeps only in-frame clonotypes and omits some of them. The repertoire consists of roughly 150,000 clones, with approximately 80% occurring once and the leading ten covering 1% to 1.5%. The material sequenced was PBMCs. Every receptor here comes from a boy under 10 years old in good health and CMV-seronegative.

The genes are TRBV21-1 and TRBJ2-1; the table calls TRBD2, which could not be checked here. TRBV21-1 is a documented pseudogene. The CDR3 length is 19 residues. CDR3 residues: CARGLIQRLAGGSYNEQFF. As DNA, the CDR3 is TGTGCCAGGGGCCTCATTCAGCGACTAGCGGGAGGGTCATACAATGAGCAGTTCTTC.

The rearrangement uses TRBV27 and TRBJ2-7; perhaps TRBD1 as D (6 bases). The CDR3 consists of 14 residues. In germline, CDR1 is MNHEY, CDR2 SMNVEV (reference sequence). V lost 8 bases and J lost 3, with 17 bases in between. CDR3 amino acids: CASGKERDNYEQYF. DNA for the CDR3: TGTGCCAGCGGGAAAGAACGGGACAACTACGAGCAGTACTTC.

As to this clone: Within the sample, other DNA sequences also encode this same CDR3. The CDR3 DNA is TGTGCCAGCAAACAGGGGGCGCAGAATTCACCCCTCCACTTT. Residues: CASKQGAQNSPLHF. The chain recombines TRBV27 with TRBJ1-6, with TRBD1 matching over 9 bases. CDR1 is MNHEY, CDR2 SMNVEV, per germline (reference sequence). CDR3 length: 14 residues. V was clipped by 7 bases and J by 7 bases; unmatched bases: 5.

J is TRBJ2-1 and V is TRBV7-8, with TRBD2 as a possible D gene (6 bases). CDR1 SGHVS and CDR2 FQNEAQ come from the germline V gene. The V end was cut by 8 bases, the J end by 10 bases, with 24 bases between. The CDR3 totals 15 residues. The CDR3 region has the DNA TGTGCCAGCCGGCTCACGGACTACAGCCCAGGAGAGCAGTTCTTC. Protein: CASRLTDYSPGEQFF.

Only a few counts were recorded for this clone. V is TRBV10-3 and J is TRBJ2-2; weak D call: TRBD2 (6 bases). The germline CDR1 and CDR2 sequences are ENHRY and SYGVKD. Trimming took off 3 bases at V and 3 bases at J, with 8 bases between the two ends. CDR3 length: 14 amino acids. DNA for the CDR3: TGTGCCATCAGTGACGGGGGAGACACCGGGGAGCTGTTTTTT. Translated, it gives CAISDGGDTGELFF.

The chain combines TRBV4-3 with TRBJ1-6; possibly TRBD1 for D (6 bases). Between the trimmed V and J ends, which lost 0 bases and 0 bases, there was a span of 12 bases. Germline V CDR1 and CDR2: LGHNA, YSLEER. This CDR3 has 18 residues. The CDR3 DNA reads as TGCGCCAGCAGCCAAGAGTGGACAGCCAACTCCTATAATTCACCCCTCCACTTT. This gives the protein CASSQEWTANSYNSPLHF.

This clone appeared once. CDR3 nucleotides: TGCGCCAGCAGCCTCTGGACAGGGACGGGTGAAAAACTGTTTTTT. It yields the protein CASSLWTGTGEKLFF. V and J are TRBV5-1 and TRBJ1-4; 8 bases line up with TRBD1. The CDR3 consists of 15 residues. From germline, CDR1 is SGHRS and CDR2 YFSETQ. Losses at the gene ends were 4 bases for V and 7 bases for J; bases not matched to a gene: 9. The full variable domain, with the rest looked up from reference TRBV5-1 and TRBJ1-4, is KAGVTQTPRYLIKTRGQQVTLSCSPISGHRSVSWYQQTPGQGLQFLFEYFSETQRNKGNFPGRFSGRQFSNSRSEMNVSTLELGDSALYLCASSLWTGTGEKLFFGSGTQLSVL.

J is TRBJ1-1 and V is TRBV5-6; D is perhaps TRBD1 (6 bases). Germline CDR1 is SGHDT and CDR2 is YYEEEE. The ends were cut back, 0 bases at V and 7 bases at J, with 10 bases in the middle. The CDR3 spans 13 residues. The CDR3 sequence: CASSLVPGVEAFF. The CDR3 DNA reads as TGTGCCAGCAGCTTGGTTCCAGGGGTTGAAGCTTTCTTT.

The gene calls are TRBV30 and TRBJ1-3; D gene uncertain. The CDR3 spans 17 residues. Germline V CDR1 and CDR2: GTSNPN, SVGIG (reference sequence). V lost 0 bases, J lost 0 bases, and 15 bases lay in between. CDR3 DNA sequence: TGTGCCTGGAGTGTAAAAAGATTCGGTAGCTCTGGAAACACCATATATTTT. This sequence encodes CAWSVKRFGSSGNTIYF.

The chain employs TRBV27 and TRBJ1-2; D not resolved. Germline-derived CDR1 and CDR2 are MNHEY and SMNVEV (reference sequence). The CDR3 contains 11 residues. V lost 8 bases, J lost 6 bases, and 10 bases lay in between. CDR3 amino acids: CASSYDNGYTF. In DNA form, the CDR3 reads TGTGCCAGCTCCTACGACAATGGCTACACCTTC.

This chain uses TRBV6-5 with TRBJ2-1; D may be TRBD1 (6 bases). The V end lost 6 bases, the J end lost 2 bases, and 14 bases lay between the germline ends. CDR1 is MNHEY and CDR2 is SVGAGI in the germline V gene. CDR3 length: 15 residues. Here the CDR3 DNA reads TGTGCCAGCAGACCGGACAGAGACACCTACAATGAGCAGTTCTTC. Its protein is CASRPDRDTYNEQFF.

The chain uses TRBV7-8 and TRBJ2-1; the match to TRBD2 covers 13 bases. This CDR3 is 15 amino acids long. Looked up from germline, CDR1 is SGHVS and CDR2 is FQNEAQ. V dropped 4 bases and J dropped 7; count of bases not matched to a gene: 4. CDR3 nucleotides: TGTGCCAGCAGCTCGGGACTAGCGGGATGGAATGAGCAGTTCTTC. It translates to CASSSGLAGWNEQFF.

The gene calls are TRBV2 and TRBJ1-5; D perhaps matches TRBD1 (5 bases). CDR1 SNHLY and CDR2 FYNNEI come from the germline V gene. Trimming cost V 7 bases and J 2 bases, with 18 bases left between them. The CDR3 is made up of 16 amino acids. The CDR3 spells CASTASGGVGNQPQHF. The CDR3 DNA follows: TGTGCCAGCACCGCCTCCGGGGGGGTGGGCAATCAGCCCCAGCATTTT.

The chain is built from TRBV6-6 and TRBJ1-1; possible D gene TRBD1, 6 bases. The germline CDR1 and CDR2 sequences are MNHNY and SVGAGI (reference sequence). Trimming pared 0 bases from V and 1 base from J, leaving 9 bases between. This CDR3 is 15 amino acids long. The CDR3 DNA sequence: TGTGCCAGCAGTTACTCAGGACAGAGGAACACTGAAGCTTTCTTT. Translated, it gives CASSYSGQRNTEAFF.

The V gene is TRBV6-9, the J gene TRBJ2-3; TRBD2 matches at 7 bases. V dropped 6 bases and J dropped 0; count of bases not matched to a gene: 18. Germline values: CDR1 MNHGY, CDR2 SVAAGI. The CDR3 is 19 residues long. The CDR3 loop reads CASSRLRLGRTSSTDTQYF. CDR3 in DNA: TGTGCCAGCAGCCGACTCCGGCTCGGACGGACTAGTAGCACAGATACGCAGTATTTT.

The chain recombines TRBV19 with TRBJ2-3; no reliable D call. CDR3 length: 14 amino acids. CDR1 LNHDA and CDR2 SQIVND come from the germline V gene (reference sequence). Trimming removed 0 bases at V and 3 bases at J, with 7 bases between. Here the CDR3 reads CASSIEPGTDTQYF. DNA of the CDR3: TGTGCCAGTAGTATAGAGCCGGGTACAGATACGCAGTATTTT.

The chain recombines TRBV14 with TRBJ2-7; a weak D match, TRBD1 (6 bases). The CDR3 totals 13 residues. Germline CDR1 reads SGHDN; CDR2 reads FVKESK. The V end was cut by 5 bases, the J end by 1 base, with 9 bases between. This chain's CDR3 is CASSTRGSYEQYV. The CDR3 bases are TGTGCCAGCAGCACCAGGGGATCCTACGAGCAGTACGTC.

The rearrangement joins TRBV5-4 to TRBJ1-4; TRBD1 might be the D (6 bases). Trimming took off 4 bases at V and 8 bases at J, with 18 bases between the two ends. Germline CDR1 SGHNT, CDR2 YYREEE (reference sequence). The CDR3 runs to 15 residues. This chain's CDR3 is CASSPTGVQGEKLFF. The CDR3, as DNA: TGTGCCAGCAGCCCGACCGGGGTTCAGGGGGAAAAACTGTTTTTT.

The CDR3 region is CASSIWETATNEKLFF. CDR3 nucleotides: TGTGCCAGTAGTATTTGGGAGACGGCAACTAATGAAAAACTGTTTTTT. This sequence joins TRBV19 and TRBJ1-4; D is unclear. V was pared by 3 bases and J by 0 bases, with 11 bases between. CDR1 LNHDA and CDR2 SQIVND come from the germline V gene (reference sequence). The CDR3 has 16 amino acids.

J is TRBJ1-1 and V is TRBV13; D uncertain. This CDR3 spans 13 amino acids. V lost 4 bases, J lost 5 bases, and 11 bases lay in between. From germline, CDR1 is PRHDT and CDR2 FYEKMQ (reference sequence). The CDR3 coding sequence is TGTGCCAGCAGCTCTAGGCCGGGGACTGAAGCTTTCTTT. Translated, it gives CASSSRPGTEAFF.

The chain is built from TRBV6-5 and TRBJ1-2, with TRBD1 matching 7 bases. This CDR3 spans 12 amino acids. From germline, CDR1 is MNHEY and CDR2 SVGAGI. Unmatched junction bases numbered 2, after V lost 2 bases and J lost 8 bases. Written as DNA, the CDR3 is TGTGCCAGCAGTTACCCAGGGGGAGGCTACACCTTC. It yields the protein CASSYPGGGYTF.

CDR3 loop: CASNHGTGGNYGYTF. For the CDR3, the DNA is TGTGCCAGCAACCATGGGACAGGGGGCAACTATGGCTACACCTTC. The chain joins TRBV7-9 to TRBJ1-2; 12 positions agree with TRBD1. The CDR3 contains 15 residues. Trimming cost V 7 bases and J 2 bases; bases outside gene matches: 5. Germline V gene sequence: CDR1 SEHNR, CDR2 FQNEAQ (reference sequence).

V and J are TRBV5-1 and TRBJ2-1; 10 bases are a match to TRBD2. The germline V gene has CDR1 SGHRS and CDR2 YFSETQ. The CDR3 extends over 17 amino acids. The junction had 4 bases not matched to a gene; V was cut back by 0 bases and J by 1 base. In DNA form, the CDR3 reads TGCGCCAGCAGCTTGGCCTTGACTAGCGGGTCCTACAATGAGCAGTTCTTC. This gives the protein CASSLALTSGSYNEQFF.

The rearrangement joins TRBV29-1 to TRBJ1-2; D is perhaps TRBD1 (6 bases). V lost 0 bases and J 8 bases, leaving 13 bases between the germline ends. The CDR3 loop spans 13 amino acids. CDR1 and CDR2 (germline): SQVTM, ANQGSEA. DNA of the CDR3: TGCAGCGTTGAAGATGGGGGCGTAGGAGGCTACACCTTC. Translated, it gives CSVEDGGVGGYTF.

Only one count was recorded for this clone. Here the CDR3 DNA reads TGTGCCAGCAGTTCCAAAGATACGCAGTATTTT. Translation gives CASSSKDTQYF. This sequence joins TRBV6-6 and TRBJ2-3; D not certain. Trimming removed 4 bases at V and 5 bases at J, with 4 bases between. The germline CDR1 and CDR2 sequences are MNHNY and SVGAGI (reference sequence). CDR3 length equals 11 residues.

The chain links TRBV4-3 to TRBJ1-1; 7 bases agree with TRBD1. This CDR3 is built from 16 residues. V gave up 0 bases and J gave up 0 bases; unmatched junction bases: 4. Germline CDR1 LGHNA, CDR2 YSLEER. CDR3 protein: CASSQEEDRVNTEAFF. The CDR3, as DNA: TGCGCCAGCAGCCAAGAAGAAGACAGGGTGAACACTGAAGCTTTCTTT.

The rearrangement joins TRBV27 to TRBJ2-2; 14 bases fit TRBD2. The V segment lost 6 bases and the J segment 5 bases; nucleotides outside the gene matches: 11. The CDR3 extends over 18 amino acids. CDR1 and CDR2 from the germline V gene are MNHEY and SMNVEV (reference sequence). The CDR3 DNA reads as TGTGCCAGCAGGCGGACTAGCGGGAGGCGCCTCCATACCGGGGAGCTGTTTTTT. It translates to CASRRTSGRRLHTGELFF.

The chain is built from TRBV13 and TRBJ2-7, with D maybe TRBD2 (5 bases). V gave up 6 bases and J gave up 5 bases, with 14 bases separating them. The CDR3 is 13 residues long. Germline CDR1 and CDR2: PRHDT and FYEKMQ (reference sequence). CDR3 sequence: CASSIRGLHEQYF. In DNA form, the CDR3 reads TGTGCCAGCAGTATCCGCGGGTTGCACGAGCAGTACTTC.

This clone was counted once. This chain uses TRBV21-1 with TRBJ2-3; the D call in the table, TRBD1, was not verified against the DNA. TRBV21-1 is a known pseudogene. The CDR3 sequence is 15 residues long. The CDR3 reads CASSKGSQELDTQYF. Written as DNA, the CDR3 is TGTGCCAGCAGCAAAGGTTCCCAGGAATTAGATACGCAGTATTTT.

The chain recombines TRBV5-8 with TRBJ1-2; perhaps TRBD1 as D (6 bases). Trimming pared 7 bases from V and 8 bases from J, leaving 18 bases between. CDR1 SGHTS and CDR2 YDEGEE come from the germline V gene. The CDR3 spans 13 residues. Written as DNA, the CDR3 is TGTGCCAGCCTAGGGGGGGCTTTTGGAGGCTACACCTTC. Translated: CASLGGAFGGYTF.